This is a list of T cell receptor beta chains from one sample in a study of blood T cell repertoires in COVID-19. Clones were sequenced by immunoSEQ multiplex PCR, and TCRdb holds only the in-frame ones, with some missing. The sample contains more than 200,000 clones, around four fifths of which appear only once. Source material: peripheral blood. The receptors stem from a woman in her seventies with active or convalescent COVID-19. Each CDR3 is given with its conserved first and last residue. Fields, in order: J gene, V gene, clone size, CDR3 protein. Size values are once, few and many counts, or a class for expanded clones, and some rows have none.

TRBJ2-1 TRBV7-3 . CASSLSSGNEQFF
TRBJ2-7 TRBV7-9 . CASSPRSRGHFYEQYF
TRBJ2-5 TRBV9 once CASSSSRQGSRETQYF
TRBJ2-7 TRBV4-1 . CASSLSDRNYEQYF
TRBJ2-7 TRBV15 . CATSRALTGALYEQYF
TRBJ1-2 TRBV15 . CATSRDLQGYGYTF
TRBJ1-6 TRBV5-1 . CASSLPSSYNSPLHF
TRBJ1-2 TRBV9 . CASSPSPGRGLVYGYTF
TRBJ2-7 TRBV18 . CASSPTEVHEQYF
TRBJ2-7 TRBV6-5 . CASSSSLAGGFDEQYF
TRBJ2-5 TRBV7-9 . CASSLDGTGVLGETQYF
TRBJ2-5 TRBV28 . CASSPGTGGRQETQYF
TRBJ1-3 TRBV27 . CASGTALSGNTIYF
TRBJ1-2 TRBV27 . CASSRDSRVTGYTF
TRBJ2-7 TRBV15 . CATSRAGSYEQYF
TRBJ2-1 TRBV6-2/TRBV6-3 . CASSSPGLGSNEQFF
TRBJ1-4 TRBV10-3 . CAIRDGQGEKLFF
TRBJ2-5 TRBV5-5 . CASSLGAQETQYF
TRBJ1-5 TRBV2 . CASGTGLQPQHF
TRBJ1-2 TRBV5-4 few CASTRDSSNGYTF
TRBJ1-5 TRBV30 few CAWSVLPTAQPQHF
TRBJ2-7 TRBV6-5 . CASTSGPGVREQYF
TRBJ2-3 TRBV5-8 . CASSSLAGGHGDTQYF
TRBJ2-7 TRBV3-1/TRBV3-2 once CASSGPGTGYEQYF
TRBJ1-2 TRBV29-1 . CSAAGDSDYGYTF
TRBJ2-1 TRBV18 . CASSPGGPYNEQFF
TRBJ1-1 TRBV15 . CATSNFALEAFF
TRBJ1-1 TRBV18 . CASSPPGGTTEAFF
TRBJ1-1 TRBV27 many CASSLLGSQGAMNTEAFF
TRBJ2-1 TRBV10-1 . CASSEPRGSGSSSYNEQFF
TRBJ1-3 TRBV19 . CASSMGQSSGNTIYF
TRBJ2-5 TRBV24-1 . CATSVSGRSETQYF
TRBJ1-2 TRBV2 . CASSEAGEGYGYTF
TRBJ2-1 TRBV27 . CASSPGGGLHFF
TRBJ1-4 TRBV7-9 . CASSPNRDRNEKLFF
TRBJ1-2 TRBV29-1 once CSVGQGEWGYTF
TRBJ1-5 TRBV7-2 . CASSSTGEGYQPQHF
TRBJ1-2 TRBV28 . CASSRRQGYTF
TRBJ1-1 TRBV6-2/TRBV6-3 . CASSLLRANTEAFF
TRBJ2-5 TRBV11-2 . CASSLGQGETQYF
TRBJ2-1 TRBV2 . CASTRDPKGEQFF
TRBJ1-5 TRBV28 . CASSPGQGALEPQHF
TRBJ2-1 TRBV5-1 . CASSLGQWGDEQFF
TRBJ2-2 TRBV10-3 . CAISGYQGAVTGELFF
TRBJ1-6 TRBV7-2 . CASSPVAGYNSPLHF
TRBJ1-5 TRBV28 . CASSPIGGADQPQHF
TRBJ2-2 TRBV9 . CASSAYRGSTGELFF
TRBJ1-1 TRBV5-1 . CASSLAFGGSYTEAFF